This TCR beta chain was sequenced for a study of blood T cell repertoires in COVID-19. V was clipped by 8 bases and J by 1 base, with 8 bases between them. The CDR3 sequence is 12 residues long. Germline V gene data show CDR1 as MDHEN and CDR2 as SYDVKM. Measured with immunoSEQ multiplex PCR; TCRdb has only the in-frame clones, and not every one. The data hold some 490,000 clones, with 80% to 90% observed a single time. The chain employs TRBV28 and TRBJ1-2; D uncertain. The sequence came from a human donor in a cohort sampled during active COVID-19. Sequencing was done on a sample of peripheral blood. DNA of the CDR3: TGTGCCAGCGGTTCGTTTAACTATGGCTACACCTTC. Its protein is CASGSFNYGYTF.